One and the same sample provided the 6 T cell receptor beta chains below, sequenced in a study of T cells after yellow fever vaccination. TCRdb re-called the 5' RACE reads through MiXCR, storing one row per CDR3 protein. The table has some 240,000 distinct CDR3 sequences, approximately 3% seen once. Sample: CD4+ T cells sorted from PBMCs, taken 10 days after the yellow fever booster vaccination. The receptors come from a man aged 18-30 years who received the YFV17D yellow fever vaccine.

There are many counts of this clonotype. The V and J genes are TRBV29-1 and TRBJ2-2; the D gene is possibly TRBD2 (5 bases). The length of the CDR3 is 11 residues. Germline V CDR1 and CDR2: SQVTM, ANQGSEA. Trimming removed 4 bases at V and 6 bases at J, with 6 bases between. This CDR3 is CSVVRAGELFF. As DNA, the CDR3 is TGCAGCGTTGTGAGGGCCGGGGAGCTGTTTTTT.

The rearrangement joins TRBV5-1 to TRBJ2-5; weak D call: TRBD1 (6 bases). Trimming pared 2 bases from V and 4 bases from J, leaving 12 bases between. Germline CDR1 SGHRS, CDR2 YFSETQ. This CDR3 has 14 residues. Here the CDR3 reads CASSLRGSVETQYF. The CDR3, as DNA: TGCGCCAGCAGCTTAAGGGGGTCGGTAGAGACCCAGTACTTC.

This clonotype was counted between two and nine times. The chain carries TRBV23-1 and TRBJ2-7; TRBD1 matches at 8 bases. TRBV23-1 has ORF status, its function being uncertain. The CDR3 spans 15 residues. The ends lost 6 bases at V and 2 bases at J; junction bases unmatched: 9. The CDR3 region is CASSQSGQGTYEQYV. CDR3 bases: TGCGCCAGCAGCCAGAGTGGACAGGGCACCTACGAGCAGTACGTC.

This clonotype was recorded many times. V is TRBV29-1 and J is TRBJ2-7; TRBD1 matches 9 bases. The CDR3 consists of 15 residues. CDR1 and CDR2 from the germline V gene are SQVTM and ANQGSEA. V gave up 6 bases and J gave up 2 bases; unmatched junction bases: 11. CDR3 region: CSVARGQGTAYEQYF. CDR3 in DNA: TGCAGCGTAGCCCGTGGACAGGGGACCGCCTACGAGCAGTACTTC.

The rearrangement uses TRBV7-9 and TRBJ2-3, with TRBD1 as a possible D gene (6 bases). Trimming removed 3 bases at V and 4 bases at J, with 11 bases between. Per germline, CDR1 SEHNR and CDR2 FQNEAQ (reference sequence). This CDR3 is 14 amino acids long. CDR3 sequence reads: CASSLTGQADTQYF. The CDR3 coding sequence is TGTGCCAGCAGCTTGACAGGTCAAGCAGATACGCAGTATTTT.

V and J are TRBV4-1 and TRBJ1-2; D remains unclear. V lost 3 bases and J 3 bases, leaving 14 bases between the germline ends. There are 15 residues in the CDR3. Germline values: CDR1 MGHRA, CDR2 YSYEKL. This chain's CDR3 is CASSQPGRTDYGYTF. The CDR3 DNA reads TGCGCCAGCAGCCAGCCAGGACGGACTGACTATGGCTACACCTTC.